Here is one TCR beta chain with its context. Its antigen is not known. These data belong to a study of T-cell reconstitution after alpha-beta-depleted transplantation in children. Findings and caveats of the study: In patients about two months after transplant, alpha-beta T cells reportedly arose from several hundred expanded graft clones. One year post-transplant, T-cell counts and diversity were largely derived from T cells produced anew. Some patients owed their high day-60 TCRbeta diversity to surviving recipient T cells and thymic progenitors.

J lost 6 bases, V lost 4 bases, and 4 bases had no gene match. Germline CDR1 is SQVTM and CDR2 is ANQGSEA. The CDR3 is 14 amino acids. Researchers prepared the TCRbeta library using unique molecular identifiers, the study reports. From the PCR reads, TCRdb called clonotypes with MiXCR, one entry per CDR3 protein. This table holds roughly 74,000 distinct CDR3 sequences, 18% found once. The material sequenced was PBMCs, mostly from graft donor cells, taken 360 days after TCRalphabeta/CD19-depleted stem cell transplant. The sequence was collected from a male patient aged 2 to 10 who had a stem cell transplant for acute lymphoblastic leukemia, so the T cells may come from the graft donor. The chain joins TRBV29-1 to TRBJ2-1; 12 positions match TRBD2. The chain's CDR3 is CSVVASGRVNEQFF. The CDR3, as DNA: TGCAGCGTTGTGGCTAGCGGGAGGGTCAATGAGCAGTTCTTC.